Listed below are T cell receptor beta chains from one sample, sequenced in a study of early T cells in non-severe SARS-CoV-2 infection. TCRdb passed the 5' RACE reads through MiXCR, listing each CDR3 protein once. This sample has about 61,000 distinct CDR3 sequences; 10% to 12% occur once, and the top ten carry roughly 1.7%. Material for sequencing was whole blood. All receptors come from an adult who was a healthcare worker with PCR-confirmed SARS-CoV-2 infection or an uninfected control (not recorded which). The CDR3 runs from the conserved cysteine through the conserved F or W. The D gene is left open where the match is weak. Only part of the rows carry a size: once, few, many, or a class if the clone is expanded.

length	D	J	V	size	DNA	CDR3
16	.	TRBJ1-3	TRBV29-1	many	TGCAGCGCCGTGGTGGAGGGCCTTTCCTCTGGAAACACCATATATTTT	CSAVVEGLSSGNTIYF
15	.	TRBJ2-7	TRBV4-2	.	TGTGCCGGCAGCCAAGCGAGTAGTTACGACTACGAGCAGTACTTC	CAGSQASSYDYEQYF
15	TRBD1	TRBJ1-5	TRBV20-1	.	TGCAGTGCTAAAATCGGGACAGCAAGAGATCAGCCCCAGCATTTT	CSAKIGTARDQPQHF
18	.	TRBJ2-5	TRBV6-1	.	TGTGCCAGCAGTGGGACGGGGGGCTCCGTCCTGAGGCAAGAGACCCAGTACTTC	CASSGTGGSVLRQETQYF
16	TRBD2	TRBJ2-1	TRBV19	.	TGTGCCAGTAGTAAAGGGGCGAGACTAGCTTCGCATGAGCAGTTCTTC	CASSKGARLASHEQFF
13	.	TRBJ1-2	TRBV29-1	.	TGCAGCGTTGAGGAGGGAAACTCGAACGGCTACACCTTC	CSVEEGNSNGYTF
15	.	TRBJ2-3	TRBV9	many	TGTGCCAGCAGCGTAGGGAATCTGGGGTCAGATACGCAGTATTTT	CASSVGNLGSDTQYF
15	.	TRBJ2-7	TRBV20-1	.	TGCAGTGCTAGACGCGTGGTAGGAGCATTATACGAGCAGTACTTC	CSARRVVGALYEQYF
15	.	TRBJ1-1	TRBV10-3	.	TGTGCCATCAGCCTTGGGGGTGGCAGGAACACTGAAGCTTTCTTT	CAISLGGGRNTEAFF
14	.	TRBJ1-1	TRBV6-6	many	TGTGCCAGCAGTCGAGGGGGGGCAGGCACTGAAGCTTTCTTT	CASSRGGAGTEAFF
14	TRBD1	TRBJ1-1	TRBV28	few	TGTGCCGGCGGGACAGGGGGTACCGTGACTGAAGCTTTCTTT	CAGGTGGTVTEAFF
15	.	TRBJ1-1	TRBV30	few	TGTGCCTGGAGTACTTGGGGCGGAATGAACACTGAAGCTTTCTTT	CAWSTWGGMNTEAFF
13	.	TRBJ1-2	TRBV7-2	.	TGTGCCAGCAGCTTAGTATCCTCGGCAGACTACACCTTC	CASSLVSSADYTF
15	TRBD2	TRBJ2-3	TRBV3-1	many	TGTGCCAGCAGCCACTGGACTAGGCGGTTGGATACGCAGTATTTT	CASSHWTRRLDTQYF
13	.	TRBJ2-1	TRBV27	few	TGTGCCAGCAGTTTATTTGGACGGGATGAGCAGTTCTTC	CASSLFGRDEQFF
13	.	TRBJ2-3	TRBV30	few	TGTGCCTGGAGTGGGGGAATCACAGATACGCAGTATTTT	CAWSGGITDTQYF
11	.	TRBJ1-1	TRBV11-2	many	TGTGCCAGCCAAAGGGGCGCTGAAGCTTTCTTT	CASQRGAEAFF
13	.	TRBJ1-5	TRBV12-3/TRBV12-4	.	TGTGCCAGCAGTTCGAACTTTAATCAGCCCCAGCATTTT	CASSSNFNQPQHF
17	.	TRBJ1-5	TRBV7-9	.	TGTGCCAGCAGCCTTGGCAGGGCGGGCTTCGGCAATCAGCCCCAGCATTTT	CASSLGRAGFGNQPQHF
12	TRBD1	TRBJ1-2	TRBV6-2/TRBV6-3	once	TGTGCCAGCGGGGACAGGCTCTATGGCTACACCTTC	CASGDRLYGYTF
16	TRBD1	TRBJ2-1	TRBV27	.	TGTGCCAGCAGTTTATCGGGACAGGGGACCGACAATGAGCAGTTCTTC	CASSLSGQGTDNEQFF
15	TRBD1	TRBJ2-3	TRBV7-9	.	TGTGCCAGCAGCAGGGACAGGGGGGGCACAGATACGCAGTATTTT	CASSRDRGGTDTQYF
16	.	TRBJ1-5	TRBV6-2/TRBV6-3	many	TGTGCCAGCAGACCATCGCCGACAGTACGCAATCAGCCCCAGCATTTT	CASRPSPTVRNQPQHF
14	.	TRBJ1-5	TRBV20-1	few	TGCAGTGCTAGAGCCACGGGCGGTAATCAGCCCCAGCATTTT	CSARATGGNQPQHF
14	TRBD1	TRBJ1-4	TRBV20-1	.	TGCAGTGCTTATACAGGGGGCCTCAATGAAAAACTGTTTTTT	CSAYTGGLNEKLFF
11	.	TRBJ1-4	TRBV12-3/TRBV12-4	many	TGTGCCAGCAGCTATAGGGGGGAACTGTTTTTT	CASSYRGELFF
12	TRBD1	TRBJ1-4	TRBV29-1	.	TGCAGCGCCAGGGGGCTTAATGAAAAACTGTTTTTT	CSARGLNEKLFF
13	.	TRBJ1-6	TRBV2	many	TGTGCCAGCCCCTCGGGCACCAATTCACCCCTCCACTTT	CASPSGTNSPLHF
14	.	TRBJ2-5	TRBV10-2	.	TGCGCCAGCAGTGAGTGGCTAGGAGGAGAGACCCAGTACTTC	CASSEWLGGETQYF
12	.	TRBJ1-1	TRBV10-1	many	TGCGCCAGCAGTGACCCGATGACTGAAGCTTTCTTT	CASSDPMTEAFF
12	.	TRBJ2-3	TRBV24-1	.	TGTGCCACCAGTGACAGAAAGGATACGCAGTATTTT	CATSDRKDTQYF